This T cell receptor beta chain came from a study of cytomegalovirus exposure and HLA in healthy donors. A multiplex PCR was run with 60 Vbeta primers and 13 Jbeta primers. Libraries were prepared by immunoSEQ multiplex PCR; TCRdb keeps only in-frame clonotypes and omits some of them. The repertoire holds about 300,000 clones, with roughly 88% as singletons. The CDR3 covers 14 residues. From germline, CDR1 is SGHRS and CDR2 YFSETQ. Trimming took 5 bases from V and 2 from J, leaving 13 bases between them. The sequencing input was PBMCs. The receptor's source is a man aged 40-49 years in good health and CMV-seropositive. This chain connects TRBV5-1 to TRBJ1-1; a possible D gene is TRBD1 (6 bases). CDR3 in DNA: TGCGCCAGCAGGGTGGGGGCGAGAAACACTGAAGCTTTCTTT. Amino acid sequence: CASRVGARNTEAFF. The complete variable domain, with remaining parts taken from reference TRBV5-1 and TRBJ1-1, reads KAGVTQTPRYLIKTRGQQVTLSCSPISGHRSVSWYQQTPGQGLQFLFEYFSETQRNKGNFPGRFSGRQFSNSRSEMNVSTLELGDSALYLCASRVGARNTEAFFGQGTRLTVV.